Each of the 4 T cell receptor beta chains below was sequenced from the same sample in a study of cytomegalovirus exposure and HLA in healthy donors (dated by TCRdb to about 2017). Library prep was done by the immunoSEQ multiplex PCR assay. A mixture of 60 forward primers for TCR Vbeta segments and 13 reverse primers for TCR Jbeta segments was used in the multiplex PCR. The table was pulled from immuneACCESS by TCRdb, which kept in-frame rearrangements only. Such tables lose some clones; where checked, under half of the loss comes from unresolved V genes, and the rest has no known cause. In this sample the table shows around 150,000 clones, roughly 80% of which occur a single time. Around 6.1% of the sample belongs to the ten largest clones. The source material was PBMCs. The receptors here all came from a man aged 25 to 45 in good health and CMV-seropositive.

This chain joins TRBV30 and TRBJ1-5; maybe TRBD1 (5 bases). The CDR3 covers 13 residues. Germline lookup yields CDR1 GTSNPN and CDR2 SVGIG (reference sequence). The V end was cut by 3 bases, the J end by 9 bases, with 15 bases between. Here the CDR3 reads CAWSAREEGPQHF. CDR3 coding DNA: TGTGCCTGGAGCGCCAGGGAGGAAGGGCCCCAGCATTTT.

Comments on this clone: An end of the junction differs from the germline gene, which may be a read error. The CDR3: CAGRDTGGSDPQHF. Written as DNA, the CDR3 is TGTGCCGGCAGGGACACAGGGGGCTCAGATCCCCAGCATTTT. The rearrangement uses TRBV6-5 and TRBJ1-5; 9 bases align to TRBD1. CDR1 and CDR2 (germline): MNHEY, SVGAGI. This CDR3 contains 14 residues.

The gene calls are TRBV30 and TRBJ2-6; 9 bases agree with TRBD1. With V trimmed by 1 base and J by 2 bases, 3 bases remained unmatched. This CDR3 is built from 16 residues. The V gene's germline CDR1 is GTSNPN and CDR2 SVGIG (reference sequence). The CDR3 spells CAWSGRQGAGANVLTF. The CDR3 region has the DNA TGTGCCTGGAGTGGAAGACAGGGGGCTGGGGCCAACGTCCTGACTTTC.

The J gene is TRBJ2-5, the V gene TRBV2, with a weak D call TRBD1 (6 bases). The CDR3 has 13 amino acids. The V end lost 3 bases, the J end lost 7 bases, and 12 bases lay between the germline ends. Germline loops: CDR1 SNHLY, CDR2 FYNNEI. In nucleotides, the CDR3 is TGTGCCAGCAGTGACAGGGGAGTCGGGACCCAGTACTTC. Protein product: CASSDRGVGTQYF. Full variable domain (remainder filled in from reference TRBV2 and TRBJ2-5): EPEVTQTPSHQVTQMGQEVILRCVPISNHLYFYWYRQILGQKVEFLVSFYNNEISEKSEIFDDQFSVERPDGSNFTLKIRSTKLEDSAMYFCASSDRGVGTQYFGPGTRLLVL.